This is a list of T cell receptor beta chains from one sample in a study of CD8 T cells in Susac syndrome. TCRdb reprocessed the immunoSEQ multiplex PCR reads with MiXCR, giving one entry per CDR3 protein. Of 170,000 or so distinct CDR3 sequences detected, about 96% appear once; the ten largest clones hold around 0.12%. The sequencing input was CD4+ T cells from PBMCs. These receptors all stem from a human donor with Susac syndrome. CDR3s include the opening cysteine and the closing phenylalanine or tryptophan. The order of the fields is J gene, V gene, D gene, clone size, CDR3 DNA, CDR3 protein. A D gene is named only where the DNA matches it firmly. Expanded clones are given a class, and other clones once, few, many or no size at all.

TRBJ2-3,TRBV12-3/TRBV12-4,NA,NA,TGTGCCAGCAGTTTGGCACAGGGCGCAGATACGCAGTATTTT,CASSLAQGADTQYF
TRBJ1-4,TRBV2,NA,NA,TGTGCCAGCAGTGATATTGGGACGACCAGACAGATGAAAAAACTGTTTTTT,CASSDIGTTRQMKKLFF
TRBJ2-3,TRBV20-1,NA,NA,TGCAGTGCTGCCGGAGGAGGCGGCACAGATACGCAGTATTTT,CSAAGGGGTDTQYF
TRBJ1-6,TRBV27,NA,NA,TGTGCCAGCAGCTGGGACACCAATTCACCCCTCCACTTT,CASSWDTNSPLHF
TRBJ2-1,TRBV6-5,NA,NA,TGTGCCAGCACGGCATCGGGCTACAATGAGCAGTTCTTC,CASTASGYNEQFF
TRBJ2-7,TRBV20-1,NA,NA,TGCAGTGCTAGTACGCCCTCCGAGCAGTACTTC,CSASTPSEQYF
TRBJ2-7,TRBV7-9,TRBD2,once,TGTGCCAGCAGCGTCGGACTAGCGACCGAGCAGTACTTC,CASSVGLATEQYF
TRBJ2-1,TRBV20-1,NA,NA,TGCAGTGCTCACGACCCTACTCGATACAATGAGCAGTTCTTC,CSAHDPTRYNEQFF
TRBJ2-1,TRBV20-1,TRBD2,NA,TGCAGTGCTAGAGGACTTACTAGCGGGCGCCACAATGAGCAGTTCTTC,CSARGLTSGRHNEQFF
TRBJ1-2,TRBV7-2,TRBD1,NA,TGTGCCAGCAGCCCTTACTGGACAGGGGGAGATGGCTACACCTTC,CASSPYWTGGDGYTF
TRBJ1-1,TRBV7-2,NA,NA,TGTGCCAGCAGCACCCGCCAGACCCGGGTGGAAGCTTTCTTT,CASSTRQTRVEAFF